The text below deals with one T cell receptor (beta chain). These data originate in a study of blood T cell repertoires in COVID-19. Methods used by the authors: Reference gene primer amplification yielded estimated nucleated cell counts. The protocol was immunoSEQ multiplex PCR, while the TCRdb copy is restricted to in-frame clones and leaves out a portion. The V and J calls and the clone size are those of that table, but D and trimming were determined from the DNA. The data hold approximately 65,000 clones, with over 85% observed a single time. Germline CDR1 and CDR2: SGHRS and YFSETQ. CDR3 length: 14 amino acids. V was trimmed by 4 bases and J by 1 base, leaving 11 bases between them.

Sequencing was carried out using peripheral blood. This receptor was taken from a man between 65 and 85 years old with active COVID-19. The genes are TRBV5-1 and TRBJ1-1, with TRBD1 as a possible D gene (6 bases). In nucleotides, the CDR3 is TGCGCCAGCAGCGCACAGGGTTCGAACACTGAAGCTTTCTTT. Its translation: CASSAQGSNTEAFF.